Presented here are 4 T cell receptor beta chains from one specimen sequenced in a study of cytomegalovirus exposure and HLA in healthy donors. The assay was immunoSEQ multiplex PCR, and TCRdb's table has in-frame clones only and misses some. The data hold about 160,000 clones, with approximately 96% observed a single time. Sequenced: PBMCs. The receptors come from a woman between 18 and 29 years old in good health and CMV-seronegative.

The genes are TRBV9 and TRBJ1-6; unclear D gene. CDR1 is SGDLS, CDR2 YYNGEE, per germline. The V end was cut by 3 bases, the J end by 8 bases, with 9 bases between. The CDR3 has 13 amino acids. DNA for the CDR3: TGTGCCAGCAGCGCGACCGAGGATTCACCCCTCCACTTT. Translated: CASSATEDSPLHF.

The chain uses TRBV6-1 and TRBJ2-3, with D possibly being TRBD1 (6 bases). The V gene's germline CDR1 is MNHNS and CDR2 SASEGT. Trimming left V 4 bases short and J 4 bases short, with 15 bases between. The CDR3 is made up of 15 amino acids. CDR3 bases: TGTGCCAGCAGTGGAGGATGGACAGTGGCAGATACGCAGTATTTT. Residues: CASSGGWTVADTQYF.

This chain uses TRBV5-1 with TRBJ2-5; D possibly corresponds to TRBD1 (5 bases). Trimming took 3 bases from V and 1 from J, leaving 10 bases between them. There are 14 residues in the CDR3. From germline, CDR1 is SGHRS and CDR2 YFSETQ. CDR3 sequence: CASSSDTIQETQYF. The CDR3 nucleotides read TGCGCCAGCAGCTCGGACACAATCCAAGAGACCCAGTACTTC.

The V and J genes are TRBV6-6 and TRBJ1-2; unclear D gene. Germline V gene lookup returns CDR1 MNHNY and CDR2 SVGAGI (reference sequence). V shed 7 bases and J shed 0 bases, with 15 bases lying between them. There are 15 residues in the CDR3. The CDR3, as DNA: TGTGCCAGCAAGAGCGGCATGACAACTAACTATGGCTACACCTTC. Amino acids: CASKSGMTTNYGYTF.